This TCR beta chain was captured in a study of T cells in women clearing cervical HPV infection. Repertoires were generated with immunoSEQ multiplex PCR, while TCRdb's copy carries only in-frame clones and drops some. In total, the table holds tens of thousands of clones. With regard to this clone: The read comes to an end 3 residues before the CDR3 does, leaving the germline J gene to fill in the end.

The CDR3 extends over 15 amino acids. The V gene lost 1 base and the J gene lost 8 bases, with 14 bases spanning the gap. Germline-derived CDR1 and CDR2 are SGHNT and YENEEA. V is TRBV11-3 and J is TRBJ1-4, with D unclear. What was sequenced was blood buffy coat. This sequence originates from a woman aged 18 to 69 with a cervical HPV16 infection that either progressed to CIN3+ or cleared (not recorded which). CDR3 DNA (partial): TGTGCCAGCAGCTTAGTGCACCTCGCGGAAGAAAAA. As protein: CASSLVHLAEEK. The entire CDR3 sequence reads CASSLVHLAEEKLFF.